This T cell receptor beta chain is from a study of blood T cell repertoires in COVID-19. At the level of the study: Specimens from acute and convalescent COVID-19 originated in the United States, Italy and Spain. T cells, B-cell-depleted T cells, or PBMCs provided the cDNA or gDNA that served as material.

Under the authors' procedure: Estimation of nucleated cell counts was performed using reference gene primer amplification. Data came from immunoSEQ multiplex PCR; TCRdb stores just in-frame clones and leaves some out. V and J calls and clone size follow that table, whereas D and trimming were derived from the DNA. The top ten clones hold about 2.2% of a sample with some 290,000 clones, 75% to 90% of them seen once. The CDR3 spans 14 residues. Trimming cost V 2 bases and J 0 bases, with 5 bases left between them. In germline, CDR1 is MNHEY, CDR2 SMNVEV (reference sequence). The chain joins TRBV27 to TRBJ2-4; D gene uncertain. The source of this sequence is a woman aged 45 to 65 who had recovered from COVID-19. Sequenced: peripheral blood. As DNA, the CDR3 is TGTGCCAGCAGTTTAGGCCTAGCCAAAAACATTCAGTACTTC. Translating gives CASSLGLAKNIQYF.